These 9 T cell receptor beta chains were all obtained from the same sample, sequenced in a study of radiotherapy plus CTLA-4 blockade in lung cancer (dated by TCRdb to about 2018). The library was produced with the immunoSEQ multiplex PCR assay. Not all clones reach the TCRdb copy of this immuneACCESS table, which keeps in-frame sequences only. Checked studies attribute under half of the gap to unresolved V genes and leave the rest unexplained. The sample data list fewer than 150,000 clones, and approximately 80% of these were observed just once. Approximately 5.5% of the sample is held by the ten biggest clonotypes. The starting material was peripheral blood, obtained from a patient treated with radiotherapy plus ipilimumab. The receptor source for this set is a human donor with non-small cell lung cancer who had a partial response to radiotherapy plus ipilimumab.

The chain joins TRBV5-1 to TRBJ2-3; 10 nucleotides match TRBD2. CDR1 SGHRS and CDR2 YFSETQ come from the germline V gene. The J segment lost 0 bases and the V segment lost 4 bases, leaving 8 bases of the junction unmatched. CDR3 length: 17 residues. The CDR3 loop reads CASSPPLAGFSTDTQYF. In nucleotides, the CDR3 is TGCGCCAGCAGCCCCCCACTAGCGGGGTTTAGCACAGATACGCAGTATTTT.

As regards this clone: An end of the junction differs from the germline gene, which may be a read error. This chain links TRBV4-1 with TRBJ2-2; 7 bases agree with TRBD1. Germline CDR1 MGHRA, CDR2 YSYEKL. CDR3 length: 15 amino acids. The CDR3 sequence is CASSQGTAYTGELFF. The CDR3 DNA sequence: TGTGCCAGCAGCCAGGGGACAGCCTACACCGGGGAGCTGTTTTTT.

This chain connects TRBV5-6 to TRBJ2-6; no firm D call. V was trimmed by 2 bases and J by 3 bases, leaving 9 bases between them. The CDR3 is made up of 15 amino acids. In germline, CDR1 is SGHDT, CDR2 YYEEEE. CDR3 DNA sequence: TGTGCCAGCAGCTTTCAAGTAGTTGGGGCCAACGTCCTGACTTTC. This translates into CASSFQVVGANVLTF.

This rearrangement joins TRBV5-4 to TRBJ1-1; no reliable D call. Germline lookup yields CDR1 SGHNT and CDR2 YYREEE (reference sequence). Trimming left V 7 bases short and J 4 bases short, with 23 bases between. The CDR3 is 16 amino acids. The CDR3 bases are TGTGCCAGCCAGAGAAGCGAGGGCCCGCGGGGCACTGAAGCTTTCTTT. The encoded protein is CASQRSEGPRGTEAFF.

This sequence joins TRBV18 and TRBJ2-7; D is perhaps TRBD2 (6 bases). The CDR3 has 12 amino acids. Trimming stripped 6 bases from V and 2 bases from J, with 8 bases between. Germline CDR1 KGHSH, CDR2 LQKENI. CDR3 DNA: TGTGCCAGCTCTGGCGGGACCTACGAGCAGTACGTC. The encoded protein is CASSGGTYEQYV.

The chain couples TRBV29-1 to TRBJ1-2; D gene ambiguous. Deletions cut 4 bases from V and 8 bases from J, with 11 bases between. The V gene's germline CDR1 is SQVTM and CDR2 ANQGSEA. CDR3 size: 11 residues. CDR3 region: CSVGVRGGYTF. The CDR3, as DNA: TGCAGCGTTGGTGTGCGCGGAGGCTACACCTTC.

The gene calls are TRBV5-6 and TRBJ2-1, with D possibly matching TRBD2 (5 bases). Trimming pared 2 bases from V and 12 bases from J, leaving 12 bases between. Germline V gives CDR1 SGHDT, CDR2 YYEEEE. The CDR3 loop spans 12 amino acids. In nucleotides, the CDR3 is TGTGCCAGCAGCTTACGGGGATATGGGCAGTTCTTC. This translates into CASSLRGYGQFF.

This clone was counted between two and nine times. The rearrangement links TRBV6-1 to TRBJ1-6; D is ambiguous. Per the germline V gene, CDR1 is MNHNS and CDR2 is SASEGT. CDR3 length: 14 residues. The V gene lost 2 bases and the J gene lost 13 bases, with 15 bases spanning the gap. CDR3 protein: CASSEFVGETPLHF. The CDR3 nucleotides read TGTGCCAGCAGTGAATTTGTCGGGGAAACGCCCCTCCACTTT.

The chain employs TRBV18 and TRBJ1-1; 7 positions agree with TRBD1. With 4 bases clipped from V and 4 bases from J, the junction kept 3 bases outside the gene matches. The CDR3 runs to 13 residues. Germline V gene sequence: CDR1 KGHSH, CDR2 LQKENI. The DNA for the CDR3 is TGTGCCAGCTCACTACAGGGGAGCACTGAAGCTTTCTTT. As protein: CASSLQGSTEAFF.